This T cell receptor beta chain is drawn from a study of CD8 T cells in ankylosing spondylitis. For TCR beta, libraries came from quantitative 5'-RACE with molecular barcodes. Each CDR3 protein is one row after TCRdb ran MiXCR on the 5' RACE reads. The sample lists 450,000 or so distinct CDR3 sequences, 25% to 30% occurring once. This clonotype was counted ten times or more. Its specificity is unknown. Study-wide findings and caveats: According to the report, clones linked to the disease were significantly enriched in matched synovial fluid samples taken from ankylosing spondylitis patients. In peripheral blood, disease-linked CD8+ clones occurred at relatively low frequencies. There was a TCR beta motif, made of several highly homologous variants, that appeared characteristic of ankylosing spondylitis blood. Earlier studies detected some motif variants in reactive arthritis synovial fluid and blood.

The sequence derives from a male donor with ankylosing spondylitis. The sample was blood, either unsorted or a sorted T cell fraction (not recorded which).

The CDR3 nucleotides read TGTGCCAGCAGGCGGGCACAGTGGAATTCACCCCTCCACTTT. Its protein product is CASRRAQWNSPLHF. The chain combines TRBV3-1 with TRBJ1-6; unclear D gene. V gave up 6 bases and J gave up 7 bases, with 13 bases separating them. Looked up from germline, CDR1 is LGHDT and CDR2 is YNNKEL (reference sequence). The CDR3 has 14 residues. The full variable domain, with the rest looked up from reference TRBV3-1 and TRBJ1-6, is DTAVSQTPKYLVTQMGNDKSIKCEQNLGHDTMYWYKQDSKKFLKIMFSYNNKELIINETVPNRFSPKSPDKAHLNLHINSLELGDSAVYFCASRRAQWNSPLHFGNGTRLTVT.